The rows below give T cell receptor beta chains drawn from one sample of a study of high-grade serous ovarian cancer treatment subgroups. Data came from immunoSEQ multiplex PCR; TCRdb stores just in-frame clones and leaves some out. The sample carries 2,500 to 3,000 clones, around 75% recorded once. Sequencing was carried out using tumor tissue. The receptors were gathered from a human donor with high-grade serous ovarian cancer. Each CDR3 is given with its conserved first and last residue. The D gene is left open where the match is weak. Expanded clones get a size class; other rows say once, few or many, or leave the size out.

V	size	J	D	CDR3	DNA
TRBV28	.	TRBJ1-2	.	CASSFTGSNYGYTF	TGTGCCAGCAGTTTCACCGGATCTAACTATGGCTACACCTTC
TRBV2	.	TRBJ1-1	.	CASSEFGVMNTEAFF	TGTGCCAGCAGTGAATTTGGGGTCATGAACACTGAAGCTTTCTTT
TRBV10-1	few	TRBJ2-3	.	CASSESLDTDTQYF	TGCGCCAGCAGTGAGTCTCTAGACACAGATACGCAGTATTTT
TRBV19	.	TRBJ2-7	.	CASSIGPTYEQYF	TGTGCCAGTAGTATAGGACCTACCTACGAGCAGTACTTC
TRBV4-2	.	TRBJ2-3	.	CASSQESEASDTQYF	TGTGCCAGCAGCCAAGAATCCGAAGCGTCAGATACGCAGTATTTT
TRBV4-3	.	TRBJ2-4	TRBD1	CASSRTGKNIQYF	TGCGCCAGCAGCCGGACAGGGAAAAACATTCAGTACTTC
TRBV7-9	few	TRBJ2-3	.	CASSFPPTDTQYF	TGTGCCAGCAGCTTCCCGCCGACAGATACGCAGTATTTT
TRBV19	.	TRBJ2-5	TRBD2	CASSIGTSVLQETQYF	TGTGCCAGTAGTATAGGGACTAGCGTATTGCAAGAGACCCAGTACTTC
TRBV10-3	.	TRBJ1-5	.	CAISDPRGNQPQHF	TGTGCCATCAGTGATCCGAGGGGGAATCAGCCCCAGCATTTT
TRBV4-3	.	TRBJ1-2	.	CASSQVRYYGYTF	TGCGCCAGCAGCCAAGTTCGGTACTATGGCTACACCTTC
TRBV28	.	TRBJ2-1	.	CASSLPGATEQFF	TGTGCCAGCAGTTTACCAGGAGCTACTGAGCAGTTCTTC